The 32 T cell receptor beta chains given below trace back to one sample, sequenced in a study of blood T cell repertoires in COVID-19. Clones were sequenced by immunoSEQ multiplex PCR, and TCRdb holds only the in-frame ones, with some missing. The sample shows around 97,000 clones, 80% to 90% of them seen only once. The specimen sequenced was peripheral blood. These receptors originate from a human donor in a cohort sampled during active COVID-19.

The chain carries TRBV18 and TRBJ1-1; 7 bases line up with TRBD1. The CDR3 extends over 12 amino acids. The trim removed 2 bases at V and 10 bases at J, leaving 4 bases unmatched. The germline V gene encodes CDR1 KGHSH and CDR2 LQKENI. This CDR3 reads CASSPDTGAAFF. DNA for the CDR3: TGTGCCAGCTCACCAGATACAGGGGCAGCTTTCTTT.

The chain combines TRBV6-5 with TRBJ2-7; 12 nucleotides line up with TRBD2. The CDR3 is made up of 14 amino acids. The germline CDR1 and CDR2 sequences are MNHEY and SVGAGI. V gave up 8 bases and J gave up 4 bases; unmatched junction bases: 6. CDR3 in amino acids: CASQTSGRVYEQYF. The CDR3 nucleotides read TGTGCCAGCCAGACTAGCGGGAGAGTATACGAGCAGTACTTC.

This clone appeared a few times. The CDR3 is CASSYPTGSLNYGYTF. The CDR3 DNA reads as TGTGCCAGCAGCTATCCGACAGGGAGTCTGAACTATGGCTACACCTTC. V is TRBV5-4 and J is TRBJ1-2; TRBD1 matches at 7 bases. From germline, CDR1 is SGHNT and CDR2 YYREEE (reference sequence). V was clipped by 3 bases and J by 2 bases; unmatched bases: 10. The CDR3 spans 16 residues.

The rearrangement uses TRBV18 and TRBJ2-7; maybe TRBD2 (6 bases). V dropped 2 bases and J dropped 1 base, with 12 bases sitting between them. The germline V gene has CDR1 KGHSH and CDR2 LQKENI. CDR3 size: 15 residues. The CDR3 region is CASSPSLATSYEQYF. The CDR3 bases are TGTGCCAGCTCACCATCGCTAGCGACTTCCTACGAGCAGTACTTC. Looking up the rest from reference TRBV18 and TRBJ2-7 gives the full variable domain: NAGVMQNPRHLVRRRGQEARLRCSPMKGHSHVYWYRQLPEEGLKFMVYLQKENIIDESGMPKERFSAEFPKEGPSILRIQQVVRGDSAAYFCASSPSLATSYEQYFGPGTRLTVT.

The J gene is TRBJ2-5, the V gene TRBV4-2; D is unresolved. Trimming shortened V by 0 bases and J by 7 bases, and 9 bases separated the two germline ends. This CDR3 spans 13 amino acids. Germline V gene lookup returns CDR1 LGHNA and CDR2 YNFKEQ. DNA for the CDR3: TGTGCCAGCAGCCAAGATATTATATCGACCCAGTACTTC. The encoded protein is CASSQDIISTQYF.

The chain has TRBV21-1 and TRBJ2-5; the table gives TRBD1 as D, unverified against the DNA. TRBV21-1 is described as a pseudogene. CDR3 length equals 18 residues. The CDR3 loop is CASSTPLKRQGGLETQYF. As DNA, the CDR3 is TGTGCCAGCAGCACACCACTTAAACGACAGGGAGGATTGGAGACCCAGTACTTC.

The chain carries TRBV2 and TRBJ2-7, with D possibly TRBD2 on 6 matching bases. The CDR3 consists of 15 residues. Trimming took 6 bases from V and 0 from J, leaving 15 bases between them. CDR1 and CDR2 (germline): SNHLY, FYNNEI. CDR3 sequence: CASRNGLPGSYEQYF. The CDR3 DNA follows: TGTGCCAGCAGAAACGGACTACCCGGCTCCTACGAGCAGTACTTC.

This rearrangement joins TRBV6-6 to TRBJ2-7; D is unresolved. V shed 2 bases and J shed 9 bases, with 8 bases lying between them. There are 11 residues in the CDR3. Looked up from germline, CDR1 is MNHNY and CDR2 is SVGAGI (reference sequence). The CDR3 bases are TGTGCCAGCAGTTACGGTTCGGGGCAGTACTTC. Translation gives CASSYGSGQYF.

The chain combines TRBV19 with TRBJ1-2; D not resolved. Trimming removed 0 bases at V and 0 bases at J, with 2 bases between. Germline lookup yields CDR1 LNHDA and CDR2 SQIVND (reference sequence). This CDR3 has 13 amino acids. The chain's CDR3 is CASSIDTNYGYTF. The CDR3 coding sequence is TGTGCCAGTAGTATAGATACTAACTATGGCTACACCTTC.

V usage is TRBV5-1 and J usage is TRBJ2-7; 9 bases are a match to TRBD1. The CDR3 extends over 14 amino acids. CDR1 and CDR2 (germline): SGHRS, YFSETQ. V lost 0 bases, J lost 2 bases, and 0 bases stayed unmatched. The chain's CDR3 is CASSLGTGAYEQYF. The CDR3 coding sequence is TGCGCCAGCAGCTTGGGGACAGGGGCCTACGAGCAGTACTTC.

The V and J genes are TRBV5-1 and TRBJ1-4; 10 nucleotides align to TRBD1. The germline CDR1 and CDR2 sequences are SGHRS and YFSETQ. The CDR3 has 15 amino acids. V dropped 4 bases and J dropped 4; count of bases not matched to a gene: 4. The CDR3 spells CASSDRDRGNEKLFF. CDR3 sequence (DNA): TGCGCCAGCAGCGACCGGGACAGGGGTAATGAAAAACTGTTTTTT.

This clone was detected only a few times. This chain joins TRBV7-6 and TRBJ2-7; 14 nucleotides align to TRBD2. Germline CDR1 is SGHVS and CDR2 is FNYEAQ. The CDR3 covers 17 residues. J lost 6 bases, V lost 0 bases, and 7 bases had no gene match. The CDR3 reads CASSLAGLAGEKGEQYF. In DNA, the CDR3 is TGTGCCAGCAGCTTAGCGGGACTAGCGGGAGAAAAGGGCGAGCAGTACTTC.

The chain carries TRBV28 and TRBJ2-1; 10 bases map to TRBD2. This CDR3 is built from 15 residues. With V trimmed by 5 bases and J by 8 bases, 9 bases remained unmatched. Looked up from germline, CDR1 is MDHEN and CDR2 is SYDVKM. CDR3 loop: CASSLLAGEAHEQFF. The DNA for the CDR3 is TGTGCCAGCAGTCTCCTAGCGGGAGAGGCACATGAGCAGTTCTTC.

The V call is TRBV4-1, the J call TRBJ2-7; weak D call: TRBD1 (6 bases). Trimming took off 2 bases at V and 12 bases at J, with 23 bases between the two ends. This CDR3 region has 15 residues. Germline assignment: CDR1 MGHRA and CDR2 YSYEKL. Written as DNA, the CDR3 is TGCGCCAGCAGCCAAACCCCGAGCAGGGCAGGGGATGGGTACTTC. The encoded protein is CASSQTPSRAGDGYF.

Regarding this clone: Other DNA sequences within the sample encode an identical CDR3. CDR3 loop: CASSLVTGLSTDTQYF. The CDR3 DNA follows: TGTGCCAGCAGCTTAGTTACTGGACTGAGCACAGATACGCAGTATTTT. The chain couples TRBV7-8 to TRBJ2-3; tentative D call: TRBD2 (5 bases). Trimming stripped 1 base from V and 0 bases from J, with 11 bases between. The CDR3 length is 16 residues. Germline V gene lookup returns CDR1 SGHVS and CDR2 FQNEAQ.

The count of this clone is one. This chain connects TRBV6-5 to TRBJ1-5; D gene unclear. The CDR3 runs 13 residues. The V and J ends lost 8 bases and 1 base respectively, with 9 bases between them. CDR1 MNHEY and CDR2 SVGAGI come from the germline V gene. This CDR3 is CASLPVSNQPQHF. DNA for the CDR3: TGTGCCAGCCTCCCTGTCAGCAATCAGCCCCAGCATTTT.

The chain joins TRBV6-1 to TRBJ1-2; D is unclear. Germline V gives CDR1 MNHNS, CDR2 SASEGT. V lost 3 bases and J 0 bases, leaving 8 bases between the germline ends. CDR3 size: 14 residues. CDR3 loop: CASSDPIANYGYTF. CDR3 sequence (DNA): TGTGCCAGCAGTGACCCCATAGCTAACTATGGCTACACCTTC.

J is TRBJ2-1 and V is TRBV9; tentatively, D is TRBD2 (5 bases). Germline V gene lookup returns CDR1 SGDLS and CDR2 YYNGEE. There are 16 residues in the CDR3. V was cut by 4 bases and J by 4 bases, with 18 bases left in between. For the CDR3, the DNA is TGTGCCAGCAGCCCAGACGGCAGCCCGGGGTACAATGAGCAGTTCTTC. It translates to CASSPDGSPGYNEQFF.

A remark on this clone: Germline is not matched at one junction end, which may reflect a read error. This chain joins TRBV7-2 and TRBJ2-7; tentative D call: TRBD2 (6 bases). CDR3 length: 14 residues. Germline values: CDR1 SGHTA, CDR2 FQGNSA. The CDR3 DNA reads as TGTGCCGGCAGGCGGGGTAACGTTCCGGGCGAGCAGTACTTC. Translated: CAGRRGNVPGEQYF.

The sample holds a few counts of this clone. DNA of the CDR3: TGTGCCAGCAGCCGGAGCTTTCGGACGGGGTTAGAAAAACTGTTTTTT. Protein product: CASSRSFRTGLEKLFF. The rearrangement links TRBV4-2 to TRBJ1-4; D is uncertain. This CDR3 contains 16 residues. The V and J ends lost 4 bases and 8 bases respectively, with 20 bases between them. CDR1 LGHNA and CDR2 YNFKEQ come from the germline V gene.

V is TRBV11-2 and J is TRBJ1-1; perhaps TRBD1 as D (6 bases). Per the germline V gene, CDR1 is SGHAT and CDR2 is FQNNGV. Trimming removed 5 bases from V and 6 bases from J, with 16 bases in between. This CDR3 region has 14 residues. The CDR3 DNA follows: TGTGCCAGCAGCCTCACAGGGAAATACCCTGAAGCTTTCTTT. Translation gives CASSLTGKYPEAFF.

The table lists this clone with a count of one. The rearrangement links TRBV19 to TRBJ2-5; 7 bases line up with TRBD2. This CDR3 comprises 14 residues. V lost 2 bases to trimming and J lost 5 bases; unmatched junction nucleotides: 5. Germline V lookup: CDR1 LNHDA, CDR2 SQIVND (reference sequence). The DNA for the CDR3 is TGTGCCAGTAGTATAACGACAGCGGGGGAGACCCAGTACTTC. This encodes CASSITTAGETQYF.

This chain connects TRBV28 to TRBJ2-1, with D possibly matching TRBD2 (5 bases). The CDR3 spans 15 residues. V was clipped by 5 bases and J by 8 bases, with 19 bases between them. Per the germline V gene, CDR1 is MDHEN and CDR2 is SYDVKM. The DNA of the CDR3 is TGTGCCAGCAGTCCCCCAGGCCTACTTAGCGATGAGCAGTTCTTC. It yields the protein CASSPPGLLSDEQFF. Full variable domain (outside the CDR3, taken from reference TRBV28 and TRBJ2-1): DVKVTQSSRYLVKRTGEKVFLECVQDMDHENMFWYRQDPGLGLRLIYFSYDVKMKEKGDIPEGYSVSREKKERFSLILESASTNQTSMYLCASSPPGLLSDEQFFGPGTRLTVL.

The count of this clone is one. This chain uses TRBV28 with TRBJ2-7, with 8 positions matching TRBD1. The J segment lost 5 bases and the V segment lost 4 bases, leaving 13 bases of the junction unmatched. Germline V lookup: CDR1 MDHEN, CDR2 SYDVKM. The CDR3 loop spans 16 amino acids. CDR3 coding DNA: TGTGCCAGCAGTTCGAGGCAACCAGGGGGCGGCGACGAGCAGTACTTC. It specifies CASSSRQPGGGDEQYF.

This clone was detected a few times. The same CDR3 also results from other DNA sequences found in this sample. The chain couples TRBV5-1 to TRBJ1-1; D is uncertain. This CDR3 is built from 14 residues. Germline V gene sequence: CDR1 SGHRS, CDR2 YFSETQ. V lost 0 bases to trimming and J lost 0 bases, with 6 bases between them. The DNA of the CDR3 is TGCGCCAGCAGCTTGGGAGAAGTGAACACTGAAGCTTTCTTT. This encodes CASSLGEVNTEAFF.

This chain connects TRBV6-5 to TRBJ2-6; D may be TRBD2 (5 bases). CDR1 MNHEY and CDR2 SVGAGI come from the germline V gene. The CDR3 runs 16 residues. The V end lost 0 bases, the J end lost 3 bases, and 9 bases lay between the germline ends. As DNA, the CDR3 is TGTGCCAGCAGTTACTCGATGGCGGGTGGGGCCAACGTCCTGACTTTC. This translates into CASSYSMAGGANVLTF.

V gene TRBV4-3 combines with J gene TRBJ2-3; D is possibly TRBD2 (5 bases). Germline-derived CDR1 and CDR2 are LGHNA and YSLEER. This CDR3 has 20 amino acids. Trimming cost V 4 bases and J 7 bases, with 33 bases left between them. The CDR3 loop reads CASSPPLFPPESRFGNTQYF. The CDR3 DNA is TGCGCCAGCAGCCCACCTTTGTTTCCTCCGGAAAGCCGGTTCGGGAATACGCAGTATTTT.

The chain uses TRBV7-9 and TRBJ1-5; D not resolved. V was trimmed by 4 bases and J by 3 bases, leaving 13 bases between them. The CDR3 totals 15 residues. CDR1 is SEHNR and CDR2 is FQNEAQ in the germline V gene (reference sequence). The CDR3 loop is CASSSLREDNQPQHF. The CDR3, as DNA: TGTGCCAGCAGCTCCCTTCGAGAGGACAATCAGCCCCAGCATTTT.

The J gene is TRBJ1-4, the V gene TRBV19; 7 positions agree with TRBD1. Per germline, CDR1 LNHDA and CDR2 SQIVND (reference sequence). Losses at the gene ends were 10 bases for V and 8 bases for J; bases not matched to a gene: 19. This CDR3 spans 16 amino acids. The CDR3 region has the DNA TGTGCCACCGAATCTCCCTTGAGGGGGCTCGGGGAAAAACTGTTTTTT. This translates into CATESPLRGLGEKLFF.

The genes are TRBV28 and TRBJ2-3, with a possible D match to TRBD2 (5 bases). The germline V and J ends were trimmed by 6 bases and 0 bases, with 16 bases remaining between them. Germline-derived CDR1 and CDR2 are MDHEN and SYDVKM. The CDR3 runs 16 residues. The CDR3 loop reads CASRSPSSPSTDTQYF. Written as DNA, the CDR3 is TGTGCCAGCAGGTCTCCTAGCTCCCCTAGCACAGATACGCAGTATTTT.

There are a few counts of this clone. V usage is TRBV3-1 (or the pseudogene TRBV3-2) and J usage is TRBJ2-7, with D possibly matching TRBD2 (5 bases). V was pared by 0 bases and J by 3 bases, with 9 bases between. The CDR3 is 14 residues long. Per the germline V gene, CDR1 is LGHDT and CDR2 is YNNKEL (reference sequence). In nucleotides, the CDR3 is TGTGCCAGCAGCCAAGACACGGGGTACTACGAGCAGTACTTC. This gives the protein CASSQDTGYYEQYF.

This clone was counted ten times or more. The chain couples TRBV7-3 to TRBJ2-3; D is ambiguous. Germline-derived CDR1 and CDR2 are SGHTA and FQGTGA. There are 12 residues in the CDR3. Trimming stripped 0 bases from V and 6 bases from J, with 4 bases between. CDR3 in amino acids: CASSLTHDTQYF. For the CDR3, the DNA is TGTGCCAGCAGCTTAACACACGATACGCAGTATTTT.